One sample yielded the 8 T cell receptor beta chains listed below, sequenced in a study of T cells after yellow fever vaccination. TCRdb reprocessed the 5' RACE reads with MiXCR, giving one entry per CDR3 protein. The table has some 220,000 distinct CDR3 sequences, more than 3% seen once. The material sequenced was CD4+ T cells sorted from PBMCs, taken 10 days after the yellow fever booster vaccination. The receptors come from a man between 18 and 35 years old who received the YFV17D yellow fever vaccine.

This clonotype appeared many times. The chain uses TRBV7-9 and TRBJ1-1; perhaps TRBD1 as D (6 bases). The V end was cut by 5 bases, the J end by 4 bases, with 14 bases between. Germline-derived CDR1 and CDR2 are SEHNR and FQNEAQ (reference sequence). This CDR3 has 14 amino acids. CDR3 sequence: CASSNPGRGTEAFF. CDR3 nucleotides: TGTGCCAGCAGCAACCCCGGCAGGGGCACTGAAGCTTTCTTT. The whole variable domain, filled in from reference TRBV7-9 and TRBJ1-1, reads DTGVSQNPRHKITKRGQNVTFRCDPISEHNRLYWYRQTLGQGPEFLTYFQNEAQLEKSRLLSDRFSAERPKGSFSTLEIQRTEQGDSAMYLCASSNPGRGTEAFFGQGTRLTVV.

This clonotype was counted only a few times. This rearrangement joins TRBV7-2 to TRBJ2-5, with TRBD1 matching over 8 bases. CDR1 SGHTA and CDR2 FQGNSA come from the germline V gene. Trimming cost V 1 base and J 4 bases; bases outside gene matches: 5. The CDR3 runs to 15 residues. CDR3 loop: CASSLVGDRGETQYF. Written as DNA, the CDR3 is TGTGCCAGCAGCTTAGTGGGCGACAGGGGAGAGACCCAGTACTTC.

This clonotype showed up many times. The chain has TRBV5-4 and TRBJ2-1, with 12 bases aligning to TRBD2. The length of the CDR3 is 16 residues. Trimming removed 4 bases from V and 4 bases from J; junction bases left unmatched: 6. The germline CDR1 and CDR2 sequences are SGHNT and YYREEE (reference sequence). CDR3 sequence: CASSLPLAGGYNEQFF. Written as DNA, the CDR3 is TGTGCCAGCAGCCTGCCCCTAGCGGGGGGGTACAATGAGCAGTTCTTC.

The chain employs TRBV11-2 and TRBJ2-1; a weak D match, TRBD1 (7 bases). Trimming shortened V by 5 bases and J by 9 bases, and 20 bases separated the two germline ends. The CDR3 contains 15 residues. CDR1 is SGHAT and CDR2 is FQNNGV in the germline V gene. The CDR3 spells CASSLVDRQGGEQFF. CDR3 DNA: TGTGCCAGCAGCCTAGTCGACCGCCAGGGGGGTGAGCAGTTCTTC.

This clonotype was counted ten times or more. The rearrangement joins TRBV5-1 to TRBJ1-1; 9 nucleotides match TRBD1. V gave up 5 bases and J gave up 1 base; unmatched junction bases: 0. Germline V gives CDR1 SGHRS, CDR2 YFSETQ. The CDR3 has 13 residues. The CDR3 loop reads CASRGQGNTEAFF. The CDR3 DNA is TGCGCCAGCAGGGGACAGGGGAACACTGAAGCTTTCTTT.

This clonotype was recorded many times. This sequence joins TRBV20-1 and TRBJ1-1; possibly TRBD1 for D (5 bases). V was pared by 0 bases and J by 8 bases, with 10 bases between. This CDR3 region has 12 residues. CDR1 is DFQATT, CDR2 SNEGSKA, per germline (reference sequence). The CDR3 coding sequence is TGCAGTGCTAGAGATGGGGGGAGGGAAGCTTTCTTT. Translated: CSARDGGREAFF.

This sequence joins TRBV29-1 and TRBJ2-5; no clear D gene. With 4 bases removed from V and 1 base from J, the gap between germline ends came to 10 bases. Germline loops: CDR1 SQVTM, CDR2 ANQGSEA. This CDR3 contains 13 residues. CDR3 region: CSVGSRLQETQYF. CDR3 DNA: TGCAGCGTTGGTAGCAGACTCCAAGAGACCCAGTACTTC.

The chain links TRBV6-5 to TRBJ2-5, with 12 nucleotides matching TRBD2. The V gene's germline CDR1 is MNHEY and CDR2 SVGAGI. Trimming at V came to 4 bases and at J to 6 bases, leaving 3 bases not matched to a gene. This CDR3 is built from 14 residues. The CDR3 sequence is CASSSWTSGKTQYF. Written as DNA, the CDR3 is TGTGCCAGCAGTTCCTGGACTAGCGGGAAGACCCAGTACTTC.